Ten or more counts support the clone carrying this TCR beta chain. This entry comes from a study of breast tumors, draining lymph nodes, adjacent tissues. The V segment lost 5 bases and the J segment 6 bases; nucleotides outside the gene matches: 11. Germline values: CDR1 SGHVS, CDR2 FQNEAQ. The CDR3 length is 16 residues. TCRdb recomputed calls from the multiplex PCR reads with MiXCR, one row per CDR3 protein. Here the sample spans 290,000 or so distinct CDR3 sequences, about 33% being singletons. Axillary draining lymph nodes of breast cancer patients supplied the node samples. The chain carries TRBV7-8 and TRBJ2-1; TRBD2 matches 9 bases. Sequences were obtained from axillary lymph node tissue. This receptor was obtained from a female donor with breast cancer. Some clones in this sample may be carry-over from other donors' samples. CDR3 in amino acids: CASSPGAGGGFNEQFF. The CDR3 DNA follows: TGTGCCAGCAGCCCTGGGGCGGGAGGGGGTTTCAATGAGCAGTTCTTC.